The sequence of this TCR beta chain was determined in a study of cytomegalovirus exposure and HLA in healthy donors. Study-wide points: Per a later analysis, 18,000 or so TCR beta sequences showed association with HLA alleles at 0.05 false discovery rate.

The PCR ran on 60 Vbeta and 13 Jbeta primers. Libraries were prepared by immunoSEQ multiplex PCR; TCRdb keeps only in-frame clonotypes and omits some of them. The sample includes around 150,000 clones, around 84% of them seen just once. This CDR3 is built from 13 residues. Germline lookup yields CDR1 MNHNS and CDR2 SASEGT. V was clipped by 8 bases and J by 8 bases, with 16 bases between them. Concerning this clone itself: Its antigen is as yet unknown.

The receptor's source is a man aged 18 to 30 in good health and CMV-seronegative. The chain carries TRBV6-1 and TRBJ2-1, with a tentative D call TRBD1 (6 bases). Sequencing input: PBMCs. The CDR3 loop reads CASGGLGGDEQFF. In DNA form, the CDR3 reads TGTGCCAGCGGGGGCCTTGGGGGCGATGAGCAGTTCTTC.